This passage covers 27 T cell receptor beta chains from one sample sequenced in a study of read filtering for tumor transcriptome and immune sequencing. The library was built from roughly 400 ng RNA with molecular barcoded adaptors for alpha/delta and beta/gamma chains. Using its own MiXCR run on the reads, TCRdb lists one record per CDR3 protein. The table shows roughly 25,000 distinct CDR3 sequences, with around 14% occurring only once. Sequencing was done on a sample of a population of CD138-negative cells sorted from bone marrow. The receptors come from a donor aged 40 or over with multiple myeloma.

This clonotype was counted many times. This rearrangement joins TRBV9 to TRBJ2-1; 10 bases match TRBD1. CDR3 size: 15 residues. CDR1 and CDR2 (germline): SGDLS, YYNGEE. J gave up 5 bases and V 2 bases, and 4 bases lay outside the gene matches. CDR3 sequence reads: CASSVGTGAHNEQFF. In DNA, the CDR3 is TGTGCCAGCAGCGTCGGGACAGGGGCACACAATGAGCAGTTCTTC.

The sample holds many counts of this clonotype. The chain recombines TRBV6-5 with TRBJ2-3, with TRBD1 identical over 11 bases. The V gene's germline CDR1 is MNHEY and CDR2 SVGAGI. The ends lost 5 bases at V and 10 bases at J; junction bases unmatched: 11. There are 15 residues in the CDR3. CDR3 amino acids: CASSGGTGGGYAQYF. CDR3 sequence (DNA): TGTGCCAGCAGTGGGGGGACAGGGGGGGGATATGCGCAGTATTTT.

This clonotype has a count of ten or more. The rearrangement links TRBV5-1 to TRBJ2-3; D remains ambiguous. Germline loops: CDR1 SGHRS, CDR2 YFSETQ. V gave up 1 base and J gave up 4 bases, with 7 bases separating them. The CDR3 extends over 13 amino acids. The CDR3 DNA reads TGCGCCAGCAGCTTGCACCAGGCAGATACGCAGTATTTT. It specifies CASSLHQADTQYF.

This clonotype was seen ten or more times. The gene calls are TRBV19 and TRBJ2-1; 8 bases map to TRBD2. The CDR3 totals 15 residues. Trimming removed 8 bases from V and 0 bases from J; junction bases left unmatched: 6. Germline loops: CDR1 LNHDA, CDR2 SQIVND (reference sequence). CDR3: CASWDGTSSYNEQFF. DNA for the CDR3: TGTGCCAGTTGGGACGGGACTAGCTCCTACAATGAGCAGTTCTTC.

This clonotype was counted ten times or more. The rearrangement links TRBV11-3 to TRBJ2-1; D call uncertain. Trimming pared 1 base from V and 5 bases from J, leaving 12 bases between. Germline V CDR1 and CDR2: SGHNT, YENEEA. The CDR3 loop spans 15 amino acids. CDR3 amino acids: CASSLALPTHNEQFF. The CDR3 coding sequence is TGTGCCAGCAGCTTAGCGCTACCTACACACAATGAGCAGTTCTTC.

This clonotype was seen at least ten times. The chain is built from TRBV4-1 and TRBJ2-5; 13 bases align to TRBD2. The CDR3 contains 18 residues. The germline V gene encodes CDR1 MGHRA and CDR2 YSYEKL. J lost 4 bases, V lost 1 base, and 9 bases had no gene match. CDR3 protein: CASSQGTSGSWMGETQYF. DNA of the CDR3: TGCGCCAGCAGCCAAGGGACTAGCGGGAGTTGGATGGGAGAGACCCAGTACTTC.

On this clonotype: The junction departs from the called germline gene at one end, perhaps through a read error. The chain recombines TRBV12-3 or TRBV12-4 with TRBJ2-1; D gene unclear. This CDR3 region has 14 residues. In DNA, the CDR3 is TGTGCCAGCAGATTCCCCCCGCTAGACAATGAGCAGCTCTTC. Translating it yields CASRFPPLDNEQLF.

This clonotype turned up a few times. Here the CDR3 DNA reads TGTGCCAGCAGCCAAGAAGTTTGGGGACAGGATTCCCCCTACGAGCAGTACTTC. Amino acids: CASSQEVWGQDSPYEQYF. This chain connects TRBV3-1 to TRBJ2-7; 8 positions match TRBD1. Germline V gives CDR1 LGHDT, CDR2 YNNKEL (reference sequence). The CDR3 runs 18 residues. V trimming: 0 bases; J trimming: 2 bases; junction bases outside the gene matches: 12.

In its sample, this clonotype was seen many times. The CDR3 is CASSLQLNTGELFF. Written as DNA, the CDR3 is TGTGCCAGCAGCTTACAGCTGAACACCGGGGAGCTGTTTTTT. The chain uses TRBV11-2 and TRBJ2-2; D gene unclear. Trimming shortened V by 2 bases and J by 1 base, and 5 bases separated the two germline ends. This CDR3 spans 14 amino acids. The germline V gene has CDR1 SGHAT and CDR2 FQNNGV.

A word on this clonotype: This may arise from a read error, as a much more abundant clone is one base away. This CDR3 is CASSPRGRVRYNEQFF. In nucleotides, the CDR3 is TGCGCCAGCAGCCCACGAGGCAGGGTACGATACAATGAGCAGTTCTTC. The rearrangement joins TRBV5-1 to TRBJ2-1, with a possible D match to TRBD1 (5 bases). V gave up 4 bases and J gave up 4 bases, with 18 bases separating them. The CDR3 is made up of 16 amino acids. Germline CDR1 is SGHRS and CDR2 is YFSETQ.

This clonotype was counted many times. This CDR3 is CASSLFRKAGANVLTF. CDR3 nucleotide sequence: TGTGCCAGCAGTTTATTTCGTAAGGCTGGGGCCAACGTCCTGACTTTC. J is TRBJ2-6 and V is TRBV28; D is unresolved. This CDR3 region has 16 residues. Per germline, CDR1 MDHEN and CDR2 SYDVKM. V was trimmed by 1 base and J by 2 bases, leaving 9 bases between them.

This clonotype was seen ten or more times. The CDR3 sequence is CASTPTGSFTEAFF. CDR3 nucleotide sequence: TGTGCCAGCACTCCGACAGGGTCCTTCACTGAAGCTTTCTTT. The gene calls are TRBV6-6 and TRBJ1-1, with TRBD1 matching 7 bases. V dropped 7 bases and J dropped 4; count of bases not matched to a gene: 9. The germline V gene has CDR1 MNHNY and CDR2 SVGAGI (reference sequence). CDR3 length equals 14 residues.

This clonotype was detected ten times or more. CDR3 in amino acids: CSARDSALQETQYF. The CDR3 DNA is TGCAGCGCCCGGGACAGCGCACTTCAAGAGACCCAGTACTTC. The chain links TRBV29-1 to TRBJ2-5; 7 bases are shared with TRBD1. V dropped 7 bases and J dropped 2; count of bases not matched to a gene: 10. Looked up from germline, CDR1 is SQVTM and CDR2 is ANQGSEA. This CDR3 has 14 amino acids.

This clonotype has at least ten counts. The junction and the germline gene differ at one end; a read error may be behind it. V gene TRBV29-1 combines with J gene TRBJ1-2; 7 bases fit TRBD1. Per the germline V gene, CDR1 is SQVTM and CDR2 is ANQGSEA. The CDR3 is made up of 12 amino acids. In nucleotides, the CDR3 is TGCAGCGTCGAAGGACAGGACTATGGCTACACCTTC. Translation gives CSVEGQDYGYTF.

Many counts were recorded for this clonotype. The junction shows a germline mismatch at one end, possibly a read error. The chain uses TRBV7-6 and TRBJ2-1, with TRBD2 as a possible D gene (6 bases). Germline V gives CDR1 SGHVS, CDR2 FNYEAQ. This CDR3 has 14 residues. The CDR3 reads CASSSTEGYSEQFF. The CDR3 DNA follows: TGTGCCAGCAGCTCCACGGAGGGCTACAGTGAGCAGTTCTTC.

The genes are TRBV12-3 or TRBV12-4 and TRBJ2-4; 10 positions match TRBD1. The CDR3 totals 15 residues. J was trimmed by 9 bases and V by 6 bases; bases with no gene match: 11. CDR3 sequence reads: CASSRAGTGDGIQYF. The CDR3 DNA sequence: TGTGCCAGCAGCCGTGCCGGGACAGGGGACGGCATTCAGTACTTC.

This clonotype showed up many times. V gene TRBV7-9 combines with J gene TRBJ2-5, with D perhaps being TRBD1 or TRBD2 (5 bases each). Germline CDR1 SEHNR, CDR2 FQNEAQ (reference sequence). Trimming cost V 1 base and J 5 bases, with 8 bases left between them. The CDR3 is 13 residues long. CDR3 coding DNA: TGTGCCAGCAGCTTAGTGGGGGTCGAGACCCAGTACTTC. It yields the protein CASSLVGVETQYF. The full variable domain, in which reference TRBV7-9 and TRBJ2-5 provide the parts outside the CDR3, is DTGVSQNPRHKITKRGQNVTFRCDPISEHNRLYWYRQTLGQGPEFLTYFQNEAQLEKSRLLSDRFSAERPKGSFSTLEIQRTEQGDSAMYLCASSLVGVETQYFGPGTRLLVL.

This clonotype appeared many times. This chain links TRBV2 with TRBJ2-7; maybe TRBD1 (5 bases). The CDR3 consists of 13 residues. Germline V gives CDR1 SNHLY, CDR2 FYNNEI. V was trimmed by 3 bases and J by 3 bases, leaving 9 bases between them. Here the CDR3 reads CASSETANYEQYF. The CDR3 coding sequence is TGTGCCAGCAGTGAGACAGCAAACTACGAGCAGTACTTC. The full variable domain, rest sourced from reference TRBV2 and TRBJ2-7, is EPEVTQTPSHQVTQMGQEVILRCVPISNHLYFYWYRQILGQKVEFLVSFYNNEISEKSEIFDDQFSVERPDGSNFTLKIRSTKLEDSAMYFCASSETANYEQYFGPGTRLTVT.

The rearrangement links TRBV30 to TRBJ2-7; no firm D call. Per germline, CDR1 GTSNPN and CDR2 SVGIG (reference sequence). This CDR3 contains 15 residues. V lost 4 bases to trimming and J lost 1 base, with 17 bases between them. Here the CDR3 DNA reads TGTGCCTGGACGAACACGGCAGACTTATCCTACGAGCAGTACTTC. Translated, it gives CAWTNTADLSYEQYF. The whole variable domain, remainder taken from reference TRBV30 and TRBJ2-7, is SQTIHQWPATLVQPVGSPLSLECTVEGTSNPNLYWYRQAAGRGLQLLFYSVGIGQISSEVPQNLSASRPQDRQFILSSKKLLLSDSGFYLCAWTNTADLSYEQYFGPGTRLTVT.

This clonotype was recorded many times. The chain combines TRBV11-2 with TRBJ2-1, with unresolved D. Germline CDR1 is SGHAT and CDR2 is FQNNGV. V was pared by 1 base and J by 8 bases, with 3 bases between. The CDR3 has 11 amino acids. CDR3 in DNA: TGTGCCAGCAGCTTAGGCTATGAGCAGTTCTTC. Translating gives CASSLGYEQFF.

The gene calls are TRBV19 and TRBJ1-5; 10 nucleotides align to TRBD1. The J segment lost 4 bases and the V segment lost 6 bases, leaving 3 bases of the junction unmatched. This CDR3 is built from 14 residues. In germline, CDR1 is LNHDA, CDR2 SQIVND (reference sequence). The DNA of the CDR3 is TGTGCCAGTAGCGGGACAGGGGAAAATCAGCCCCAGCATTTT. Protein sequence: CASSGTGENQPQHF.

This clonotype was observed at least ten times. The J gene is TRBJ2-5, the V gene TRBV29-1; D ambiguous. Trimming removed 3 bases at V and 5 bases at J, with 10 bases between. Germline-derived CDR1 and CDR2 are SQVTM and ANQGSEA. The CDR3 consists of 12 residues. Here the CDR3 DNA reads TGCAGCGTTGAGAGTGTAGGGGAGACCCAGTACTTC. It is translated as CSVESVGETQYF. The variable domain in full, completed from reference TRBV29-1 and TRBJ2-5, reads SAVISQKPSRDICQRGTSLTIQCQVDSQVTMMFWYRQQPGQSLTLIATANQGSEATYESGFVIDKFPISRPNLTFSTLTVSNMSPEDSSIYLCSVESVGETQYFGPGTRLLVL.

This clonotype has ten or more counts. The genes are TRBV11-2 and TRBJ1-1; no clear D. This CDR3 spans 14 amino acids. CDR1 SGHAT and CDR2 FQNNGV come from the germline V gene. The V and J ends lost 3 bases and 1 base respectively, with 9 bases between them. The CDR3 nucleotides read TGTGCCAGCAGCTTCGGGTCGGGGAACACTGAAGCTTTCTTT. Translating gives CASSFGSGNTEAFF.

This clonotype was seen just once. A much larger clone is a single base away; this may be a read error. The chain combines TRBV20-1 with TRBJ2-2; no reliable D call. The CDR3 contains 15 residues. Looked up from germline, CDR1 is DFQATT and CDR2 is SNEGSKA (reference sequence). V lost 1 base to trimming and J lost 0 bases, with 9 bases between them. The CDR3 DNA sequence: TGCAGTGCTAGAGGGGCCGCGGCGAACACCGGGGAGCTGTTTTTT. It is translated as CSARGAAANTGELFF.

This clonotype has at least ten counts. The CDR3 reads CSGGTGDYNEQFF. The CDR3 nucleotides are TGCAGCGGCGGGACAGGGGACTACAATGAGCAGTTCTTC. The V call is TRBV29-1, the J call TRBJ2-1; the match to TRBD1 covers 10 bases. The junction had 3 bases not matched to a gene; V was cut back by 7 bases and J by 3 bases. Per germline, CDR1 SQVTM and CDR2 ANQGSEA. The CDR3 runs 13 residues.

This chain connects TRBV5-1 to TRBJ1-2; D perhaps matches TRBD1 (6 bases). V lost 4 bases and J 3 bases, leaving 16 bases between the germline ends. This CDR3 has 15 amino acids. Germline CDR1 reads SGHRS; CDR2 reads YFSETQ. The CDR3 nucleotides are TGCGCCAGCAGCCCGGAGGCGCGGACAGACTATGGCTACACCTTC. Translated, it gives CASSPEARTDYGYTF.

This clonotype was detected many times. This rearrangement joins TRBV7-6 to TRBJ1-1, with D tentatively TRBD1 (6 bases). The V end lost 3 bases, the J end lost 4 bases, and 15 bases lay between the germline ends. The germline V gene encodes CDR1 SGHVS and CDR2 FNYEAQ. This CDR3 is built from 15 residues. The CDR3 nucleotides are TGTGCCAGCAGCTTGTACAGGGAGGACGCCACTGAAGCTTTCTTT. Encoded protein: CASSLYREDATEAFF. The entire variable domain, with the rest obtained from reference TRBV7-6 and TRBJ1-1, is as follows: GAGVSQSPRYKVTKRGQDVALRCDPISGHVSLYWYRQALGQGPEFLTYFNYEAQQDKSGLPNDRFSAERPEGSISTLTIQRTEQRDSAMYRCASSLYREDATEAFFGQGTRLTVV.